This T cell receptor beta chain stems from a study of T-cell reconstitution after alpha-beta-depleted transplantation in children. The CDR3 is 15 amino acids. Germline V gene sequence: CDR1 DFQATT, CDR2 SNEGSKA (reference sequence). TCRbeta library preparation incorporated unique molecular identifiers. MiXCR, run by TCRdb on the PCR reads, gives a single entry per CDR3 protein. The sample lists under 300,000 distinct CDR3 sequences, roughly 10% occurring once. As for this clonotype: The target antigen is unknown. A much larger clone lies one base from this, so it may be a read error.

Study conclusions and caveats: Several hundred expanded graft clones reportedly supplied alpha-beta T cells about two months after transplant.

Sequencing used peripheral blood, obtained 180 days after TCRalphabeta/CD19-depleted stem cell transplant. The V and J genes are TRBV20-1 and TRBJ2-7; D possibly corresponds to TRBD2 (6 bases). The receptor was isolated from a male patient aged 2-9 years who had a stem cell transplant for chronic granulomatous disease, so the T cells may come from the graft donor. The CDR3 loop is CSARRGSHANHEQSF. Here the CDR3 DNA reads TGCAGTGCTAGGCGGGGTTCCCATGCCAACCACGAGCAGTCCTTC.